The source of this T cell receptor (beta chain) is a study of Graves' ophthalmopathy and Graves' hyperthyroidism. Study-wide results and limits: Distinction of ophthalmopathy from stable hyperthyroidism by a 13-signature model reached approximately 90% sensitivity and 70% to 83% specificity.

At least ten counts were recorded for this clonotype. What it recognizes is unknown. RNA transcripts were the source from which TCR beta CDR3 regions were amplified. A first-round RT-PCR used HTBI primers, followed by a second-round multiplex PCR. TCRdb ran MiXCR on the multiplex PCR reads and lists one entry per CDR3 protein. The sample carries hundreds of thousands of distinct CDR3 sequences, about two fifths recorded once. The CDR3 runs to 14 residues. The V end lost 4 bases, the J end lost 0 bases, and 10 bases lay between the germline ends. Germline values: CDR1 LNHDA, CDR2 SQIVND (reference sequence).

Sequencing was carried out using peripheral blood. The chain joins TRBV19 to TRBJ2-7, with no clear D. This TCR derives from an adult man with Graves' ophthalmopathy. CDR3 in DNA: TGTGCCAGTAGTAGGCAGGCGAACTCCTACGAGCAGTACTTC. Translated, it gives CASSRQANSYEQYF.